This TCR beta chain originates from a study of regulatory T cells in long-lasting Graves disease. General study findings and limits: Persistent patients shared more public clonotypes (2,741) than newly diagnosed patients (about 940). Study was limited to peripheral blood, excluding thyroid tissue.

This clonotype was detected many times. The target antigen is unknown. Indicated time point: newly diagnosed GD, antithyroid drugs for less than 3 months. Scientists built the TCR library using RNA that was extracted from PBMCs. In building TCR beta libraries, iRepertoire HTBI primers were used together with Arm-PCR of CDR3 regions. A single record per CDR3 protein comes from TCRdb applying MiXCR to the multiplex PCR reads. The data show about 400,000 distinct CDR3 sequences, 15% to 20% seen once. Germline V CDR1 and CDR2: ENHRY, SYGVKD. Deletions cut 4 bases from V and 5 bases from J, with 18 bases between. The CDR3 length is 15 residues. The sample was also reused in another study, on T cells in Graves' hyperthyroidism and ophthalmopathy. That report notes: With a duration under 2 months, the hyperthyroidism was newly diagnosed in patients aged 18 to 65. The blood repertoire included most of the expanded thyroid clonotypes above 0.001.

V is TRBV10-3 and J is TRBJ2-7; D possibly corresponds to TRBD2 (6 bases). The sample in question was peripheral blood mononuclear cells (PBMCs), obtained at new diagnosis, from a patient treated with antithyroid drugs. This receptor was identified in a woman aged 18-29 years with Graves disease. The CDR3 DNA is TGTGCCATCAGTGGCGGGGCGGCGTTATCCGACGAGCAGTACTTC. Protein sequence: CAISGGAALSDEQYF.